Listed below are T cell receptor beta chains from one sample, sequenced in a study of CD8 T cells in Susac syndrome. TCRdb used MiXCR to reprocess the immunoSEQ multiplex PCR reads, holding one entry per CDR3 protein. This sample yields tens of thousands of distinct CDR3 sequences, of which over 90% are seen a single time; 0.26% belongs to the top ten. The specimen was CD8+ T cells from PBMCs. The source is a human donor in good health. CDR3s include the opening cysteine and the closing phenylalanine or tryptophan. A D gene is named only where the DNA matches it firmly. The size field is filled for only some rows; it gives once, few, many or a size class.

clone size: -; CDR3 length: 13; D gene: -; V gene: TRBV10-3; J gene: TRBJ2-5; CDR3 protein: CAISGPGIETQYF; CDR3 DNA: TGTGCCATCAGTGGACCCGGAATAGAGACCCAGTACTTC
clone size: -; CDR3 length: 15; D gene: -; V gene: TRBV5-1; J gene: TRBJ1-4; CDR3 protein: CASSFRGQVTEKLFF; CDR3 DNA: TGCGCCAGCAGCTTCCGGGGGCAAGTAACGGAAAAACTGTTTTTT
clone size: -; CDR3 length: 14; D gene: -; V gene: TRBV9; J gene: TRBJ2-2; CDR3 protein: CASSVYVFAGELFF; CDR3 DNA: TGTGCCAGCAGCGTTTATGTGTTTGCCGGGGAGCTGTTTTTT
clone size: -; CDR3 length: 17; D gene: -; V gene: TRBV9; J gene: TRBJ1-1; CDR3 protein: CASSPIGRGNDKYEAFF; CDR3 DNA: TGTGCCAGCAGCCCCATCGGCAGGGGAAACGATAAGTATGAAGCTTTCTTT
clone size: few; CDR3 length: 14; D gene: -; V gene: TRBV7-2; J gene: TRBJ2-7; CDR3 protein: CASSLRQVPYEQYF; CDR3 DNA: TGTGCCAGCAGCTTGCGACAGGTTCCCTACGAGCAGTACTTC
clone size: -; CDR3 length: 18; D gene: TRBD2; V gene: TRBV7-9; J gene: TRBJ2-3; CDR3 protein: CASSLVFGTSGYTDAQYF; CDR3 DNA: TGTGCCAGCAGCTTAGTTTTTGGGACTAGCGGATACACAGATGCGCAGTATTTT
clone size: -; CDR3 length: 14; D gene: -; V gene: TRBV9; J gene: TRBJ2-7; CDR3 protein: CASSVEHSSYEQYF; CDR3 DNA: TGTGCCAGCAGCGTAGAACACAGCTCCTACGAGCAGTACTTC
clone size: -; CDR3 length: 10; D gene: -; V gene: TRBV20-1; J gene: TRBJ2-7; CDR3 protein: CSAAALEQYF; CDR3 DNA: TGCAGTGCTGCCGCTCTGGAGCAGTACTTC
clone size: -; CDR3 length: 14; D gene: -; V gene: TRBV12-3/TRBV12-4; J gene: TRBJ1-2; CDR3 protein: CASSPGGGDYGYTF; CDR3 DNA: TGTGCCAGCAGTCCGGGGGGAGGGGACTATGGCTACACCTTC
clone size: -; CDR3 length: 13; D gene: -; V gene: TRBV20-1; J gene: TRBJ1-1; CDR3 protein: CSAREPEYTEAFF; CDR3 DNA: TGCAGTGCTAGAGAACCAGAGTACACTGAAGCTTTCTTT
clone size: -; CDR3 length: 16; D gene: -; V gene: TRBV27; J gene: TRBJ2-5; CDR3 protein: CASSPYTGANQETQYF; CDR3 DNA: TGTGCCAGCAGTCCCTACACCGGGGCTAACCAAGAGACCCAGTACTTC
clone size: -; CDR3 length: 13; D gene: TRBD1; V gene: TRBV20-1; J gene: TRBJ2-7; CDR3 protein: CSAKDRYSYEQYF; CDR3 DNA: TGCAGTGCGAAGGACAGGTACTCCTACGAGCAGTACTTC
clone size: -; CDR3 length: 14; D gene: -; V gene: TRBV7-9; J gene: TRBJ1-2; CDR3 protein: CASSLKEMGYGYTF; CDR3 DNA: TGTGCCAGCAGCTTAAAGGAGATGGGGTATGGCTACACCTTC
clone size: -; CDR3 length: 15; D gene: TRBD2; V gene: TRBV13; J gene: TRBJ2-1; CDR3 protein: CASSNRDYSYNEQFF; CDR3 DNA: TGTGCCAGCAGCAACCGGGACTACTCCTACAATGAGCAGTTCTTC
clone size: -; CDR3 length: 17; D gene: TRBD1; V gene: TRBV6-2/TRBV6-3; J gene: TRBJ2-1; CDR3 protein: CASSYLTTGFPYNEQFF; CDR3 DNA: TGTGCCAGCAGTTACCTGACGACAGGGTTCCCCTACAATGAGCAGTTCTTC
clone size: -; CDR3 length: 12; D gene: -; V gene: TRBV12-3/TRBV12-4; J gene: TRBJ2-1; CDR3 protein: CASTHSSNEQFF; CDR3 DNA: TGTGCCAGCACCCACAGTTCGAATGAGCAGTTCTTC
clone size: -; CDR3 length: 13; D gene: -; V gene: TRBV7-2; J gene: TRBJ2-7; CDR3 protein: CASSPRPEIEQYF; CDR3 DNA: TGTGCCAGCAGCCCAAGGCCCGAGATCGAGCAGTACTTC
clone size: -; CDR3 length: 12; D gene: -; V gene: TRBV24-1; J gene: TRBJ1-1; CDR3 protein: CATRDGNTEAFF; CDR3 DNA: TGTGCCACCAGGGACGGGAACACTGAAGCTTTCTTT
clone size: once; CDR3 length: 17; D gene: TRBD2; V gene: TRBV6-1; J gene: TRBJ2-4; CDR3 protein: CASSRIPGLDLPGIQYF; CDR3 DNA: TGTGCCAGCAGTCGAATTCCGGGACTAGATCTGCCGGGCATTCAGTACTTC
clone size: once; CDR3 length: 15; D gene: -; V gene: TRBV11-2; J gene: TRBJ1-5; CDR3 protein: CASSSGAEVGQPQHF; CDR3 DNA: TGTGCCAGCAGCTCGGGGGCTGAGGTCGGGCAGCCCCAGCATTTT
clone size: -; CDR3 length: 15; D gene: TRBD1; V gene: TRBV27; J gene: TRBJ2-1; CDR3 protein: CASSLGAGGRNEQFF; CDR3 DNA: TGTGCCAGCAGTTTAGGGGCAGGGGGCAGGAATGAGCAGTTCTTC
clone size: -; CDR3 length: 22; D gene: -; V gene: TRBV27; J gene: TRBJ2-6; CDR3 protein: CASTSIDGAGQNTPSGANVLTF; CDR3 DNA: TGTGCCAGCACCTCCATAGACGGTGCGGGTCAAAACACCCCCTCTGGGGCCAACGTCCTGACTTTC
clone size: -; CDR3 length: 13; D gene: -; V gene: TRBV27; J gene: TRBJ2-3; CDR3 protein: CASSPGRTDTQYF; CDR3 DNA: TGTGCCAGCAGTCCCGGCCGCACAGATACGCAGTATTTT
clone size: once; CDR3 length: 16; D gene: -; V gene: TRBV11-2; J gene: TRBJ2-3; CDR3 protein: CASSLRRTVFTDTQYF; CDR3 DNA: TGTGCCAGCAGCCTAAGGAGGACTGTCTTCACAGATACGCAGTATTTT
clone size: once; CDR3 length: 15; D gene: TRBD2; V gene: TRBV29-1; J gene: TRBJ2-3; CDR3 protein: CSVDLLAGGTDTQYF; CDR3 DNA: TGCAGCGTTGACTTACTAGCGGGAGGCACAGATACGCAGTATTTT
clone size: -; CDR3 length: 14; D gene: TRBD2; V gene: TRBV29-1; J gene: TRBJ2-1; CDR3 protein: CSVEGLAGDNEQFF; CDR3 DNA: TGCAGCGTTGAAGGACTAGCGGGGGACAATGAGCAGTTCTTC
clone size: -; CDR3 length: 14; D gene: TRBD1; V gene: TRBV6-5; J gene: TRBJ2-7; CDR3 protein: CASRTDRGAYEQYF; CDR3 DNA: TGTGCCAGCAGAACGGACAGGGGGGCCTACGAGCAGTACTTC
clone size: -; CDR3 length: 15; D gene: TRBD2; V gene: TRBV27; J gene: TRBJ2-1; CDR3 protein: CASSLSTSGSNEQFF; CDR3 DNA: TGTGCCAGCAGTTTATCAACTAGCGGGTCAAATGAGCAGTTCTTC
clone size: -; CDR3 length: 13; D gene: TRBD2; V gene: TRBV5-1; J gene: TRBJ2-3; CDR3 protein: CASRRGSTDTQYF; CDR3 DNA: TGCGCCAGCAGGCGGGGGAGCACAGATACGCAGTATTTT
clone size: -; CDR3 length: 13; D gene: -; V gene: TRBV27; J gene: TRBJ2-7; CDR3 protein: CASRTGSSYEQYF; CDR3 DNA: TGTGCCAGCCGAACAGGGAGCTCCTACGAGCAGTACTTC
clone size: -; CDR3 length: 15; D gene: -; V gene: TRBV9; J gene: TRBJ1-1; CDR3 protein: CASTGPRGGDTEAFF; CDR3 DNA: TGTGCCAGCACCGGGCCCAGGGGAGGGGACACTGAAGCTTTCTTT
clone size: -; CDR3 length: 15; D gene: -; V gene: TRBV4-1; J gene: TRBJ1-5; CDR3 protein: CASSQEIGGRQPQHF; CDR3 DNA: TGCGCCAGCAGCCAAGAGATAGGCGGGCGTCAGCCCCAGCATTTT
clone size: -; CDR3 length: 14; D gene: -; V gene: TRBV28; J gene: TRBJ2-1; CDR3 protein: CASSLAALYNEQFF; CDR3 DNA: TGTGCCAGCAGTTTGGCGGCCCTATACAATGAGCAGTTCTTC
clone size: once; CDR3 length: 11; D gene: TRBD1; V gene: TRBV7-9; J gene: TRBJ2-1; CDR3 protein: CASSSRDSLLF; CDR3 DNA: TGTGCCAGCAGCTCCCGGGACAGCCTCCTCTTC
clone size: -; CDR3 length: 15; D gene: -; V gene: TRBV6-5; J gene: TRBJ1-5; CDR3 protein: CASSYSGGSNQPQHF; CDR3 DNA: TGTGCCAGCAGTTACTCAGGGGGGAGCAATCAGCCCCAGCATTTT
clone size: -; CDR3 length: 18; D gene: TRBD2; V gene: TRBV4-2; J gene: TRBJ2-1; CDR3 protein: CASSPRLAGGSSYNEQFF; CDR3 DNA: TGTGCCAGCAGCCCCAGACTAGCGGGGGGGAGCTCCTACAATGAGCAGTTCTTC
clone size: -; CDR3 length: 12; D gene: -; V gene: TRBV12-5; J gene: TRBJ2-5; CDR3 protein: CASGLLPETQYF; CDR3 DNA: TGTGCTAGTGGTTTGCTCCCGGAGACCCAGTACTTC
clone size: -; CDR3 length: 14; D gene: TRBD2; V gene: TRBV20-1; J gene: TRBJ2-1; CDR3 protein: CSAVGGPAYNEQFF; CDR3 DNA: TGCAGCGCTGTGGGAGGGCCCGCCTACAATGAGCAGTTCTTC
clone size: -; CDR3 length: 16; D gene: -; V gene: TRBV12-3/TRBV12-4; J gene: TRBJ1-2; CDR3 protein: CASSPPWGRLNYGYTF; CDR3 DNA: TGTGCCAGCAGTCCTCCTTGGGGCCGACTTAACTATGGCTACACCTTC
clone size: -; CDR3 length: 15; D gene: -; V gene: TRBV7-9; J gene: TRBJ1-1; CDR3 protein: CASSWEGVQNTEAFF; CDR3 DNA: TGTGCCAGCAGCTGGGAAGGGGTTCAGAACACTGAAGCTTTCTTT